One sample yielded the 3 T cell receptor beta chains listed below, sequenced in a study of identifying expanded T cells in peripheral blood. Clones were read by immunoSEQ multiplex PCR, and TCRdb kept only the in-frame ones, dropping some. The table records over 45,000 clones, around 81% of them present only once. Sequencing was performed on blood. The receptors were gathered from a person between 18 and 69 years old in good health.

This clone occurred a few times. This chain joins TRBV6-1 and TRBJ1-5, with D possibly being TRBD1 (5 bases). The V and J ends lost 8 bases and 2 bases respectively, with 16 bases between them. The CDR3 runs to 15 residues. Looked up from germline, CDR1 is MNHNS and CDR2 is SASEGT. The DNA for the CDR3 is TGTGCCAGCTATACCGGGGGTAGTGGCAATCAGCCCCAGCATTTT. Translating it yields CASYTGGSGNQPQHF.

The chain has TRBV4-1 and TRBJ1-1; the D gene is possibly TRBD1 (5 bases). Deletions cut 1 base from V and 4 bases from J, with 7 bases between. The germline V gene encodes CDR1 MGHRA and CDR2 YSYEKL. The CDR3 sequence is 13 residues long. The CDR3 bases are TGCGCCAGCAGCCAAGTGAGGGGCACTGAAGCTTTCTTT. It encodes CASSQVRGTEAFF.

This clone was recorded once. The chain recombines TRBV5-1 with TRBJ1-1; TRBD1 agrees at 11 bases. V lost 0 bases to trimming and J lost 3 bases; unmatched junction nucleotides: 10. Germline CDR1 reads SGHRS; CDR2 reads YFSETQ. The CDR3 spans 18 residues. CDR3 protein: CASSLGGQGAWRYTEAFF. For the CDR3, the DNA is TGCGCCAGCAGCTTGGGTGGACAGGGGGCTTGGAGGTACACTGAAGCTTTCTTT.